These 5 T cell receptor beta chains share one sample of origin, sequenced in a study of blood T cell repertoires in COVID-19 (dated by TCRdb to 2018 to 2020). The method behind the library was the immunoSEQ multiplex PCR assay. TCRdb stores this immuneACCESS table with in-frame sequences only. Part of the clones is absent; in the studies checked, under half of the shortfall reflects unresolved V genes, and no reason is known for the rest. The sample data list about 270,000 clones, and roughly nine tenths of these were observed just once. The top ten clonotypes cover about 2.2% of the sample. Sequenced input: PBMCs or T cells enriched from blood (not recorded which). Receptors originate from a woman aged 18-29 years who had recovered from COVID-19.

The chain recombines TRBV7-3 with TRBJ2-5; 7 bases fit TRBD1. Germline CDR1 SGHTA, CDR2 FQGTGA. The ends lost 5 bases at V and 6 bases at J; junction bases unmatched: 6. The CDR3 is made up of 13 amino acids. The CDR3 spells CASSPWDSQTQYF. The CDR3 DNA is TGTGCCAGCAGCCCGTGGGACAGCCAGACCCAGTACTTC.

The J gene is TRBJ1-2, the V gene TRBV10-2, with no clear D. Trimming removed 5 bases from V and 7 bases from J, with 8 bases in between. This CDR3 is built from 11 residues. Germline V gene sequence: CDR1 WSHSY, CDR2 SAAADI. The DNA for the CDR3 is TGCGCCAGCAGTAGTACAGTTGGCTACACCTTC. Protein sequence: CASSSTVGYTF.

The CDR3 loop reads CAISEVGGKSPLHF. The CDR3 DNA follows: TGTGCCATCAGTGAGGTGGGGGGAAAGTCACCCCTCCACTTT. The chain joins TRBV10-3 to TRBJ1-6; possible D gene TRBD1, 5 bases. The CDR3 length is 14 residues. Trimming took off 2 bases at V and 10 bases at J, with 12 bases between the two ends. Germline V CDR1 and CDR2: ENHRY, SYGVKD.

CDR3 loop: CASSIGGGSGNTIYF. CDR3 sequence (DNA): TGTGCCAGTAGTATAGGGGGAGGTTCTGGAAACACCATATATTTT. This chain joins TRBV19 and TRBJ1-3; no reliable D call. The V gene lost 1 base and the J gene lost 1 base, with 8 bases spanning the gap. Germline CDR1 is LNHDA and CDR2 is SQIVND (reference sequence). The CDR3 is made up of 15 amino acids. The full variable domain, completed using reference TRBV19 and TRBJ1-3, is DGGITQSPKYLFRKEGQNVTLSCEQNLNHDAMYWYRQDPGQGLRLIYYSQIVNDFQKGDIAEGYSVSREKKESFPLTVTSAQKNPTAFYLCASSIGGGSGNTIYFGEGSWLTVV.

DNA of the CDR3: TGTGCCAGCAGCATGGGACTTTTAGATACGCAGTATTTT. Its translation is CASSMGLLDTQYF. The chain carries TRBV13 and TRBJ2-3; maybe TRBD2 (6 bases). Trimming cost V 5 bases and J 5 bases, with 11 bases left between them. CDR1 and CDR2 from the germline V gene are PRHDT and FYEKMQ (reference sequence). This CDR3 is 13 amino acids long.